This TCR beta chain was captured by sequencing in a study of radiotherapy plus CTLA-4 blockade in lung cancer (dated 2018 in TCRdb). About the full investigation: Objective responses occurred in around 20% of enrolled patients, and approximately 34% achieved disease control. Study-wide findings and limitations: After treatment with radiotherapy and ipilimumab, TCR clones that originated in tumors expanded in peripheral blood. The strongest predictors of response were reported to be early dynamic shifts in blood T cell clones along with a rise in serum interferon-beta following radiation.

The protocol used for the library was the immunoSEQ multiplex PCR assay. What TCRdb holds here is the immuneACCESS table cut down to in-frame rearrangements. Part of the clones is not present; checked against another copy, under half of the missing clones reflect an unresolved V gene, and the others are unexplained. The sample records 85,000 to 90,000 clones, about 87% of which are singletons. The ten largest clones capture around 17% of the sample. The study tested focal radiation therapy combined with CTLA-4 blockade (ipilimumab) in patients with chemo-refractory metastatic non-small-cell lung cancer. This clone appeared once. Its antigen has not been determined. Per-base quality was not reported, and no clone a single base away is much larger than it. The material was peripheral blood, obtained from a patient treated with radiotherapy plus ipilimumab. The TCR sequence derives from a human donor with non-small cell lung cancer that progressed on radiotherapy plus ipilimumab.

The nucleotides are TGTGCCAGCAGCTTAATCTCAAGCCTAGCGGGAGGGGGGCAGTTCTTC. It translates to CASSLISSLAGGGQFF. The chain is made from TRBV7-6 and TRBJ2-1, with 12 middle bases fitting TRBD2. CDR3 length: 16 amino acids, cysteine to phenylalanine. Left in the record is the CDR3 DNA by itself, 48 bases read in frame from the first base. CDR1 and CDR2 are drawn from the germline V gene: SGHVS, FNYEAQ. V has 2 bases trimmed and J has 12 bases trimmed; junction bases matching no gene number 11.